The 16 T cell receptor beta chains reported below all come from one sample, sequenced in a study of blood T cell repertoires in COVID-19. The data were produced by immunoSEQ multiplex PCR, yet TCRdb's version contains in-frame clones alone and is incomplete. The sample lists tens of thousands of clones; over 75% were seen once. Sequenced input: peripheral blood. These receptor sequences come from a human donor in a cohort sampled during active COVID-19. The donor label of this sample is uncertain.

V gene TRBV7-8 combines with J gene TRBJ2-7; no reliable D call. Trimming left V 5 bases short and J 5 bases short, with 7 bases between. Germline values: CDR1 SGHVS, CDR2 FQNEAQ. The CDR3 extends over 11 amino acids. CDR3 amino acids: CASSPGNEQYF. Written as DNA, the CDR3 is TGTGCCAGCAGCCCAGGTAACGAGCAGTACTTC.

The chain has TRBV18 and TRBJ2-2; D may be TRBD1 (5 bases). The CDR3 is 14 amino acids. The V end lost 2 bases, the J end lost 4 bases, and 8 bases lay between the germline ends. Germline CDR1 is KGHSH and CDR2 is LQKENI. DNA of the CDR3: TGTGCCAGCTCACCAATTCAGGGCACCGGGGAGCTGTTTTTT. Its translation: CASSPIQGTGELFF. Full variable domain (remainder filled in from reference TRBV18 and TRBJ2-2): NAGVMQNPRHLVRRRGQEARLRCSPMKGHSHVYWYRQLPEEGLKFMVYLQKENIIDESGMPKERFSAEFPKEGPSILRIQQVVRGDSAAYFCASSPIQGTGELFFGEGSRLTVL.

The table lists this clone with a count of one. This chain joins TRBV21-1 and TRBJ2-5; TRBD1, the table's D call, was not compared with the DNA. TRBV21-1 is labeled a pseudogene. The CDR3 spans 15 residues. The CDR3 region is CASSKGGQGFETQYF. The CDR3 DNA reads TGTGCCAGCAGCAAAGGGGGACAGGGGTTCGAGACCCAGTACTTC.

The chain combines TRBV7-9 with TRBJ1-1, with TRBD1 identical over 8 bases. Germline V gene lookup returns CDR1 SEHNR and CDR2 FQNEAQ (reference sequence). The junction had 10 bases not matched to a gene; V was cut back by 3 bases and J by 4 bases. The CDR3 runs to 16 residues. This CDR3 reads CASSFPSDRAGTEAFF. The CDR3 region has the DNA TGTGCCAGCAGCTTTCCATCGGACAGGGCAGGCACTGAAGCTTTCTTT.

This clone has only one observation. The V gene is TRBV7-9, the J gene TRBJ1-1; weak D call: TRBD1 (5 bases). The germline V and J ends were trimmed by 2 bases and 4 bases, with 11 bases remaining between them. The CDR3 contains 14 residues. Germline values: CDR1 SEHNR, CDR2 FQNEAQ (reference sequence). Here the CDR3 reads CASSLLQGTTEAFF. CDR3 bases: TGTGCCAGCAGCTTACTCCAGGGCACCACTGAAGCTTTCTTT.

The gene calls are TRBV30 and TRBJ1-2; maybe TRBD1 (6 bases). The V end lost 4 bases, the J end lost 1 base, and 7 bases lay between the germline ends. The germline V gene encodes CDR1 GTSNPN and CDR2 SVGIG (reference sequence). CDR3 size: 12 residues. This CDR3 is CAWTGVNYGYTF. CDR3 nucleotides: TGTGCCTGGACAGGGGTTAACTATGGCTACACCTTC.

The gene calls are TRBV7-2 and TRBJ1-6; D remains ambiguous. This CDR3 comprises 12 residues. V was clipped by 6 bases and J by 5 bases, with 5 bases between them. Germline CDR1 SGHTA, CDR2 FQGNSA. CDR3 loop: CASRSNNSPLHF. The DNA for the CDR3 is TGTGCCAGCAGGAGTAATAATTCACCCCTCCACTTT.

In its sample, this clone is medium-sized. The CDR3 DNA sequence: TGTGCCAGCAGTTTTTCCGAGGGACAGTCGCTATTACTACCTTACGAGCAGTACTTC. The encoded protein is CASSFSEGQSLLLPYEQYF. The chain couples TRBV28 to TRBJ2-7; 7 nucleotides agree with TRBD1. The germline V gene encodes CDR1 MDHEN and CDR2 SYDVKM. The CDR3 loop spans 19 amino acids. Trimming at V came to 3 bases and at J to 4 bases, leaving 21 bases not matched to a gene.

CDR3 region: CASSTQGAYNEQFF. CDR3 nucleotides: TGCGCCAGCAGCACACAGGGGGCCTACAATGAGCAGTTCTTC. The J gene is TRBJ2-1, the V gene TRBV5-1, with 8 bases identical to TRBD1. V lost 4 bases, J lost 2 bases, and 2 bases stayed unmatched. Germline CDR1 SGHRS, CDR2 YFSETQ. The CDR3 extends over 14 amino acids.

The V gene is TRBV5-6, the J gene TRBJ2-1, with 11 nucleotides matching TRBD2. Germline V lookup: CDR1 SGHDT, CDR2 YYEEEE. Losses at the gene ends were 3 bases for V and 0 bases for J; bases not matched to a gene: 2. This CDR3 region has 16 residues. The CDR3 loop reads CASSWGTSGSYNEQFF. Here the CDR3 DNA reads TGTGCCAGCAGCTGGGGGACTAGCGGCTCCTACAATGAGCAGTTCTTC.

The chain joins TRBV2 to TRBJ2-3, with D maybe TRBD1 (6 bases). CDR1 SNHLY and CDR2 FYNNEI come from the germline V gene. The CDR3 is made up of 16 amino acids. V lost 6 bases and J lost 0, with 16 bases in between. This chain's CDR3 is CASRDRQLTSTDTQYF. The CDR3 bases are TGTGCCAGCAGGGACAGACAGTTAACTAGCACAGATACGCAGTATTTT.

A few counts support this clone. CDR3 DNA: TGTGCCAGCAGACCCGGGTCTGCGAACACTGAAGCTTTCTTT. Its protein product is CASRPGSANTEAFF. V is TRBV6-6 and J is TRBJ1-1; no firm D call. Germline loops: CDR1 MNHNY, CDR2 SVGAGI (reference sequence). The CDR3 loop spans 14 amino acids. Trimming shortened V by 6 bases and J by 1 base, and 12 bases separated the two germline ends.

This chain connects TRBV13 to TRBJ1-1; 7 bases are a match to TRBD1. The CDR3 loop spans 13 amino acids. The trim removed 2 bases at V and 5 bases at J, leaving 2 bases unmatched. Looked up from germline, CDR1 is PRHDT and CDR2 is FYEKMQ (reference sequence). The DNA of the CDR3 is TGTGCCAGCAGCTTAAGGGGGCATACTGAAGCTTTCTTT. Amino acids: CASSLRGHTEAFF.

The rearrangement joins TRBV3-1 (or the pseudogene TRBV3-2) to TRBJ2-3, with TRBD1 identical over 10 bases. Germline values: CDR1 LGHDT, CDR2 YNNKEL (reference sequence). This CDR3 is built from 16 residues. After removal of 4 bases from V and 6 bases from J, the junction contained 10 bases not matched to a gene. This CDR3 is CASSRRQGANVDTQYF. CDR3 coding DNA: TGTGCCAGCAGCCGTCGACAGGGGGCAAACGTGGATACGCAGTATTTT.

The V call is TRBV5-5, the J call TRBJ1-1, with a tentative D call TRBD1 (6 bases). Germline V gene lookup returns CDR1 SGHKS and CDR2 YYEKEE (reference sequence). This CDR3 has 12 residues. Deletions cut 5 bases from V and 7 bases from J, with 12 bases between. CDR3: CASSFGQNEAFF. The CDR3 DNA is TGTGCCAGCAGTTTCGGACAGAATGAAGCTTTCTTT.

This clone came up once. The chain uses TRBV4-3 and TRBJ1-1; 8 nucleotides match TRBD1. The length of the CDR3 is 15 residues. Germline lookup yields CDR1 LGHNA and CDR2 YSLEER. Trimming removed 1 base from V and 4 bases from J; junction bases left unmatched: 5. CDR3 loop: CASSQGETGGTEAFF. The CDR3 DNA sequence: TGCGCCAGCAGCCAAGGGGAAACAGGGGGCACTGAAGCTTTCTTT.